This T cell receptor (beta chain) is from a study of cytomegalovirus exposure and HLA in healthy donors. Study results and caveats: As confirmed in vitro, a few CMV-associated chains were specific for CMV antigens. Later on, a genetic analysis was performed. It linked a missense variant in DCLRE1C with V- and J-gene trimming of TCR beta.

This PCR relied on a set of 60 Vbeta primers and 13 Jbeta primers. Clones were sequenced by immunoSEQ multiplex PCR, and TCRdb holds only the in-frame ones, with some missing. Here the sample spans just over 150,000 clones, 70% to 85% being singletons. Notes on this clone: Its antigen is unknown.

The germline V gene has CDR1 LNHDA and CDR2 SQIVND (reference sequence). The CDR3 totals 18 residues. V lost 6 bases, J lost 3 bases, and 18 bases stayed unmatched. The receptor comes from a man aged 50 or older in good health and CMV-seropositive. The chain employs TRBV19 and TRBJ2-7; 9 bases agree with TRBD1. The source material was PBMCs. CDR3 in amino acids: CASRKGAGQGSFSYEQYV. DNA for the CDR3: TGTGCCAGTAGAAAAGGGGCGGGACAGGGAAGTTTCAGCTACGAGCAGTACGTC.